This T cell receptor beta chain was profiled in a study of CD8 T cells in ankylosing spondylitis. Study-level points and caveats: Ankylosing spondylitis blood appeared to be characterized by a TCR beta motif of eight highly homologous variants.

TCRdb recomputed calls from the 5' RACE reads with MiXCR, one row per CDR3 protein. The data hold roughly 450,000 distinct CDR3 sequences, with 25% to 30% observed a single time. This clonotype came up a few times. Its antigen is not identified. CDR1 is LNHNV and CDR2 is YYDKDF in the germline V gene (reference sequence). The V end lost 1 base, the J end lost 8 bases, and 12 bases lay between the germline ends. The CDR3 has 14 amino acids. Sequencing input: blood, either unsorted or a sorted T cell fraction (not recorded which). This receptor was identified in a male donor with ankylosing spondylitis. The gene calls are TRBV15 and TRBJ2-1, with D unresolved. The CDR3 DNA reads TGTGCCACCAGCAGAGGTTATAGTTTGGATGAGCAGTTCTTC. It codes for CATSRGYSLDEQFF.